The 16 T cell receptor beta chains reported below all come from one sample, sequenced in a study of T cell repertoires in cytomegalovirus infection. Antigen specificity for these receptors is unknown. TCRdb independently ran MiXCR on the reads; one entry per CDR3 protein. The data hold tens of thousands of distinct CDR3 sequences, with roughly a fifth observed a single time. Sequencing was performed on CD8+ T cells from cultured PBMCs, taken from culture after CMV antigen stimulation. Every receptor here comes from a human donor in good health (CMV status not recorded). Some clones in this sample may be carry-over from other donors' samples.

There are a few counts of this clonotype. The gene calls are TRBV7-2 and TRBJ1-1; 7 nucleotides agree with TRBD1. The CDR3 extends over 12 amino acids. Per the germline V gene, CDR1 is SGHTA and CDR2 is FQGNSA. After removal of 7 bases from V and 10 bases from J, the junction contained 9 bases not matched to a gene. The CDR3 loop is CASTLTGRGAFF. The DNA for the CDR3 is TGTGCCAGCACCTTGACAGGGAGGGGAGCTTTCTTT.

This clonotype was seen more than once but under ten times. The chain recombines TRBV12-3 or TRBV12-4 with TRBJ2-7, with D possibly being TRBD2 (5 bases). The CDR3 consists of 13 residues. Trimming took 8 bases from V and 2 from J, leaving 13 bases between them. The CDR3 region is CASRGRSTYEQYF. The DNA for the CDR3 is TGTGCCAGCCGAGGGAGAAGTACCTACGAGCAGTACTTC.

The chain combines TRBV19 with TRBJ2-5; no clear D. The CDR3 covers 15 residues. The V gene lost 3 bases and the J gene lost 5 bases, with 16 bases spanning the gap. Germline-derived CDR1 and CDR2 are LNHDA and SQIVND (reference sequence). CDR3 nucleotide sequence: TGTGCCAGTAGTATCCCGACAAAGGATGGGGAGACCCAGTACTTC. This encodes CASSIPTKDGETQYF.

Written as DNA, the CDR3 is TGCGCCAGCAGCCAAGAAGGGACTAGCGGGGGAAGCACAGATACGCAGTATTTT. It codes for CASSQEGTSGGSTDTQYF. This chain links TRBV4-1 with TRBJ2-3; 14 positions match TRBD2. Trimming took 0 bases from V and 0 from J; bases not matched to a gene: 2. This CDR3 contains 18 residues. CDR1 and CDR2 from the germline V gene are MGHRA and YSYEKL.

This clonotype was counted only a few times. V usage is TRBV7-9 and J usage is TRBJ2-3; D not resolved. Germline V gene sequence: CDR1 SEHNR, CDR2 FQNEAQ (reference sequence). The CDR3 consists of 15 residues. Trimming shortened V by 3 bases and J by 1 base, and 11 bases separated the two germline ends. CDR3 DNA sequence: TGTGCCAGCAGCTTTCAAGGCACTGGCACAGATACGCAGTATTTT. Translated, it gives CASSFQGTGTDTQYF.

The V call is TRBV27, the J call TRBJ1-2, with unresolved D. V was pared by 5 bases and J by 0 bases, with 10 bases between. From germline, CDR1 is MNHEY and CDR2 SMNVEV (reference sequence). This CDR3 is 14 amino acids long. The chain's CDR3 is CASSPGLTNYGYTF. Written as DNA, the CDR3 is TGTGCCAGCAGTCCAGGACTGACTAACTATGGCTACACCTTC.

The CDR3 sequence: CASSLGQGRCEAFF. Here the CDR3 DNA reads TGCGCCAGCAGCTTGGGGCAGGGGAGGTGTGAAGCTTTCTTT. V gene TRBV5-1 combines with J gene TRBJ1-1; tentative D call: TRBD1 (6 bases). Germline CDR1 reads SGHRS; CDR2 reads YFSETQ. V lost 0 bases and J lost 7, with 13 bases in between. This CDR3 contains 14 residues.

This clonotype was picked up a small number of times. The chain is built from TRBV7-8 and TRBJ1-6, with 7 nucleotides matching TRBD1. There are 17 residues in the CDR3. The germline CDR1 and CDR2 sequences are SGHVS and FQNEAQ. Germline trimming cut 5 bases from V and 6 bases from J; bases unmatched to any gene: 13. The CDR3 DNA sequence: TGTGCCAGCAGCCCTTCTGCCTCGGGACAGCGTAATTCACCCCTCCACTTT. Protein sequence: CASSPSASGQRNSPLHF.

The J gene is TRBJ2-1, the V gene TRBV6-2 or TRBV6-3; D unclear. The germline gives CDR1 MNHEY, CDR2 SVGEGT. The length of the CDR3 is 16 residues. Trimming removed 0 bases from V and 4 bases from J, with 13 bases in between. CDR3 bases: TGTGCCAGCAGTTACTCGGAATCCCCGGGTTACAATGAGCAGTTCTTC. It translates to CASSYSESPGYNEQFF.

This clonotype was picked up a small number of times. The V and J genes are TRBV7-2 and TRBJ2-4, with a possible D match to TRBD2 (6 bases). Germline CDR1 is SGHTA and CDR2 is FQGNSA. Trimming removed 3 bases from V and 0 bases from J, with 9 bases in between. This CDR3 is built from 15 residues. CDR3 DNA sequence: TGTGCCAGCAGCTTGCGGGACTTAGCCAAAAACATTCAGTACTTC. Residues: CASSLRDLAKNIQYF.

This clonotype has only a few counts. The CDR3 loop is CASSLETGGAYGYTF. The CDR3 DNA reads as TGTGCCAGCAGCTTAGAGACAGGGGGCGCCTATGGCTACACCTTC. The rearrangement joins TRBV7-9 to TRBJ1-2, with 10 bases lining up with TRBD1. The CDR3 covers 15 residues. The ends lost 1 base at V and 4 bases at J; junction bases unmatched: 3. Germline CDR1 is SEHNR and CDR2 is FQNEAQ (reference sequence).

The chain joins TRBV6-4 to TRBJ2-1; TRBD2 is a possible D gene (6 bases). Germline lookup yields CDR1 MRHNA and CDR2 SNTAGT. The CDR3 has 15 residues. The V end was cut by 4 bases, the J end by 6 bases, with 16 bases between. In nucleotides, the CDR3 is TGTGCCAGCAGTGGCCGACTAGGGGTAGGCAATGAGCAGTTCTTC. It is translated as CASSGRLGVGNEQFF.

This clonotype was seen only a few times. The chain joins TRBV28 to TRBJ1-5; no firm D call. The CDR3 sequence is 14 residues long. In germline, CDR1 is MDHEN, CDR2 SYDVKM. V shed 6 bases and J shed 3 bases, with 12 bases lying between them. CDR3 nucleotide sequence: TGTGCCAGCAGCCCCGATCAGTTCAATCAGCCCCAGCATTTT. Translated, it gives CASSPDQFNQPQHF.

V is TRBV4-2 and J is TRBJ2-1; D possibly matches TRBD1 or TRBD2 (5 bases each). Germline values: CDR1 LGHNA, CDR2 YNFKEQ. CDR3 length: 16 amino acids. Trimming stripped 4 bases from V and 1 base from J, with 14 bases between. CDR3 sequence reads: CASSLPTGPSYNEQFF. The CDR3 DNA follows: TGTGCCAGCAGCCTTCCCACGGGGCCGTCCTACAATGAGCAGTTCTTC.

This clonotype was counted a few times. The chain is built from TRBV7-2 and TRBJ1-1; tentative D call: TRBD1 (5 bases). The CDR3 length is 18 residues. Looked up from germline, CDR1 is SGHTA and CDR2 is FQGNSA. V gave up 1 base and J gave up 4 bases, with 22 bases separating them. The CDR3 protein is CASSLEGIWWAGLTEAFF. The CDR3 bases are TGTGCCAGCAGCTTAGAGGGTATTTGGTGGGCAGGGCTCACTGAAGCTTTCTTT.

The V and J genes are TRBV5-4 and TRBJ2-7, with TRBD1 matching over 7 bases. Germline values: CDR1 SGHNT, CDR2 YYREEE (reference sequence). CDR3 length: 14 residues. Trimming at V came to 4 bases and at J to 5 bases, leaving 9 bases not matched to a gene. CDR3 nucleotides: TGTGCCAGCAGCCAGGGGGACAGTTTCGACGAGCAGTACTTC. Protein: CASSQGDSFDEQYF. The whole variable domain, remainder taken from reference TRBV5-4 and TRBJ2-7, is ETGVTQSPTHLIKTRGQQVTLRCSSQSGHNTVSWYQQALGQGPQFIFQYYREEENGRGNFPPRFSGLQFPNYSSELNVNALELDDSALYLCASSQGDSFDEQYFGPGTRLTVT.